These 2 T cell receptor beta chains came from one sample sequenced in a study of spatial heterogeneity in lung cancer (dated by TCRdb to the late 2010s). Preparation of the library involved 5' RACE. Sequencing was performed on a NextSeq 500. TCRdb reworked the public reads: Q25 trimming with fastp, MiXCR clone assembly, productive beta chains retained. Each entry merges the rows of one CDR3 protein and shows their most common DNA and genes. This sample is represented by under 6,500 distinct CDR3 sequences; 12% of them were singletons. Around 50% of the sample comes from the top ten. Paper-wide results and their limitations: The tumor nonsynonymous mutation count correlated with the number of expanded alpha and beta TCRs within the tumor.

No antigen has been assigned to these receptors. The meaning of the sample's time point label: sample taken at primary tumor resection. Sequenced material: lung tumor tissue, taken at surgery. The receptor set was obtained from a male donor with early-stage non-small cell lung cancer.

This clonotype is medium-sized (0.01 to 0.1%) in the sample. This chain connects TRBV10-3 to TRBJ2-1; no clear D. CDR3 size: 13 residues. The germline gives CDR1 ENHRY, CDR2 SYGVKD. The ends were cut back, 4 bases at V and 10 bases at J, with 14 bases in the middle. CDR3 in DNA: TGTGCCATCAGTGGACCCCCGTCGGACGAGCAGTTCTTC. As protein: CAISGPPSDEQFF.

CDR3 nucleotide sequence: TGTGCCAGCAGTTACTCACAGGGCTCAGATACGCAGTATTTT. Protein sequence: CASSYSQGSDTQYF. The J gene is TRBJ2-3, the V gene TRBV6-5, with TRBD1 as a possible D gene (6 bases). The CDR3 runs 14 residues. Germline V gene data show CDR1 as MNHEY and CDR2 as SVGAGI. Trimming removed 0 bases at V and 4 bases at J, with 8 bases between.